The sequence of this TCR beta chain was determined in a study of blood T cell repertoires in COVID-19. Study-wide background: Material from acute and convalescent COVID-19 was sourced from the United States, Italy and Spain. Nucleic acid was either cDNA or gDNA, and it came from T cells, B-cell-depleted T cells, or PBMCs.

In the source study's methods: The assay estimated nucleated cells by amplifying reference gene primers. The table came from immunoSEQ multiplex PCR; TCRdb's copy has only in-frame clones and leaves some out. That table furnishes V, J and clone size, whereas the DNA furnished D and trimming. The profile covers 150,000 to 190,000 clones, with around 80% appearing a single time and roughly 0.58% taken by the ten largest. V lost 5 bases, J lost 8 bases, and 12 bases lay in between. The CDR3 totals 12 residues. CDR1 is MRHNA, CDR2 SNTAGT, per germline. The chain combines TRBV6-4 with TRBJ1-2; a possible D gene is TRBD1 (6 bases). The source material was peripheral blood. The sequence was obtained from a man aged 55 to 70 with acute or convalescent COVID-19. The CDR3 sequence: CASSKQGYGYTF. CDR3 DNA sequence: TGTGCCAGCAGTAAACAGGGATACGGCTACACCTTC.